One and the same sample provided the 26 T cell receptor beta chains below, sequenced in a study of OX40 agonist ivuxolimab in advanced cancers. Here immunoSEQ multiplex PCR was the method, and the copy in TCRdb shows in-frame clones only, minus some. Here the sample spans some 10,000 clones, 80% to 90% being singletons. The sequences come from CD4+ or CD8+ T cells sorted from blood, collected in a trial of the OX40 agonist ivuxolimab. Receptors were obtained from an adult with an advanced solid tumor such as melanoma, head and neck, liver or kidney cancer.

By proportion, this clone is medium-sized. The V call is TRBV25-1, the J call TRBJ1-2; TRBD1 might be the D (5 bases). Germline V lookup: CDR1 MGHDK, CDR2 SYGVNS. This CDR3 has 15 residues. The germline V and J ends were trimmed by 5 bases and 10 bases, with 23 bases remaining between them. CDR3 loop: CASSPSKWDGVDYTF. The CDR3 nucleotides are TGTGCCAGCAGTCCATCAAAGTGGGACGGGGTAGACTACACCTTC.

Note on this clone: Other nucleotide sequences from this sample produce the same CDR3. The CDR3 sequence is CASSLAGGVETQYF. As DNA, the CDR3 is TGTGCCAGCAGCTTAGCGGGAGGGGTAGAGACCCAGTACTTC. The V call is TRBV7-6, the J call TRBJ2-5; 7 bases agree with TRBD2. J lost 4 bases, V lost 0 bases, and 2 bases had no gene match. Germline CDR1 reads SGHVS; CDR2 reads FNYEAQ. The CDR3 runs 14 residues.

The chain links TRBV4-1 to TRBJ1-5; TRBD1 matches at 8 bases. This CDR3 comprises 15 residues. Germline CDR1 MGHRA, CDR2 YSYEKL. V shed 0 bases and J 4 bases; nucleotides not matched to a gene: 2. Here the CDR3 reads CASSQDRQGNQPQHF. CDR3 bases: TGCGCCAGCAGCCAAGATAGACAGGGGAATCAGCCCCAGCATTTT.

This clone is classed as medium-sized. The chain uses TRBV6-1 and TRBJ2-7; D not certain. Germline CDR1 is MNHNS and CDR2 is SASEGT. This CDR3 has 12 residues. The V end was cut by 2 bases, the J end by 3 bases, with 5 bases between. CDR3 sequence: CASSEPGYEQYF. CDR3 sequence (DNA): TGTGCCAGCAGTGAACCAGGCTACGAGCAGTACTTC.

This sequence joins TRBV21-1 and TRBJ2-2; no check of the table's D call, TRBD2, against the DNA was made. TRBV21-1 is a listed pseudogene. This CDR3 is built from 13 residues. In DNA form, the CDR3 reads TGTGCCAGCAGCTTAATTGACACCGGGGAGCTGTTTTTT. This encodes CASSLIDTGELFF.

This chain connects TRBV6-1 to TRBJ1-5; no firm D call. CDR3 length: 13 residues. Trimming left V 6 bases short and J 0 bases short, with 6 bases between. The V gene's germline CDR1 is MNHNS and CDR2 SASEGT. In DNA, the CDR3 is TGTGCCAGCAGCCCTTATAGCAATCAGCCCCAGCATTTT. The encoded protein is CASSPYSNQPQHF.

CDR3 amino acids: CASSSGRVVGNTEAFF. The CDR3 DNA follows: TGTGCCAGCAGTTCGGGGAGGGTTGTGGGGAACACTGAAGCTTTCTTT. V is TRBV27 and J is TRBJ1-1; D unresolved. CDR1 and CDR2 (germline): MNHEY, SMNVEV (reference sequence). The CDR3 is 16 residues long. The ends were cut back, 4 bases at V and 1 base at J, with 16 bases in the middle.

This clone was recorded only once. This CDR3 reads CASSEGRDRVYEQYF. DNA of the CDR3: TGTGCCAGCAGTGAGGGCCGGGACAGAGTCTACGAGCAGTACTTC. V and J are TRBV2 and TRBJ2-7; 7 nucleotides align to TRBD1. V gave up 3 bases and J gave up 3 bases; unmatched junction bases: 8. This CDR3 is built from 15 residues. Looked up from germline, CDR1 is SNHLY and CDR2 is FYNNEI.

The chain combines TRBV7-9 with TRBJ2-7; TRBD1 is a possible D gene (5 bases). The CDR3 is 13 residues long. Per germline, CDR1 SEHNR and CDR2 FQNEAQ (reference sequence). The germline V and J ends were trimmed by 3 bases and 2 bases, with 8 bases remaining between them. CDR3 sequence: CASSLVQAYEQYF. CDR3 DNA sequence: TGTGCCAGCAGCTTGGTACAGGCCTACGAGCAGTACTTC. The variable domain in full, completed from reference TRBV7-9 and TRBJ2-7, reads DTGVSQNPRHKITKRGQNVTFRCDPISEHNRLYWYRQTLGQGPEFLTYFQNEAQLEKSRLLSDRFSAERPKGSFSTLEIQRTEQGDSAMYLCASSLVQAYEQYFGPGTRLTVT.

The CDR3 coding sequence is TGTGCCAGCAGTTCCGGGATCACTGAAGCTTTCTTT. It codes for CASSSGITEAFF. The chain employs TRBV6-5 and TRBJ1-1; D remains unclear. This CDR3 contains 12 residues. Trimming pared 4 bases from V and 4 bases from J, leaving 7 bases between. Germline V gene sequence: CDR1 MNHEY, CDR2 SVGAGI.

This chain joins TRBV4-1 and TRBJ1-4; D perhaps matches TRBD1 (5 bases). The length of the CDR3 is 16 residues. CDR1 is MGHRA and CDR2 is YSYEKL in the germline V gene. The ends were cut back, 3 bases at V and 2 bases at J, with 13 bases in the middle. Written as DNA, the CDR3 is TGCGCCAGCAGCCAGAGTGGGGAGGGGACTAATGAAAAACTGTTTTTT. It codes for CASSQSGEGTNEKLFF.

The chain links TRBV27 to TRBJ2-3; no clear D gene. The germline gives CDR1 MNHEY, CDR2 SMNVEV (reference sequence). Trimming removed 4 bases at V and 6 bases at J, with 5 bases between. The CDR3 sequence is 11 residues long. CDR3 loop: CASSWSDTQYF. CDR3 coding DNA: TGTGCCAGCAGTTGGTCGGATACGCAGTATTTT.

The V gene is TRBV14, the J gene TRBJ1-3; D is unclear. The CDR3 has 14 residues. The ends were cut back, 3 bases at V and 2 bases at J, with 8 bases in the middle. Germline-derived CDR1 and CDR2 are SGHDN and FVKESK. In DNA, the CDR3 is TGTGCCAGCAGCCACCTGGAGACTGGAAACACCATATATTTT. It is translated as CASSHLETGNTIYF.

This chain joins TRBV6-1 and TRBJ2-7; weak D call: TRBD2 (6 bases). The CDR3 covers 16 residues. The V and J ends lost 1 base and 7 bases respectively, with 20 bases between them. Germline CDR1 MNHNS, CDR2 SASEGT. The CDR3 bases are TGTGCCAGCAGTGAAGGCTATGGCGGGGCAGGTTGGGAGCAGTACTTC. This codes for CASSEGYGGAGWEQYF.

V and J are TRBV5-4 and TRBJ2-7; 7 bases agree with TRBD1. Germline trimming cut 3 bases from V and 4 bases from J; bases unmatched to any gene: 4. The CDR3 is 13 amino acids. From germline, CDR1 is SGHNT and CDR2 YYREEE (reference sequence). The CDR3 loop is CASSYGQDYEQYF. The CDR3 DNA reads as TGTGCCAGCAGCTACGGACAGGATTACGAGCAGTACTTC. The whole variable domain, filled in from reference TRBV5-4 and TRBJ2-7, reads ETGVTQSPTHLIKTRGQQVTLRCSSQSGHNTVSWYQQALGQGPQFIFQYYREEENGRGNFPPRFSGLQFPNYSSELNVNALELDDSALYLCASSYGQDYEQYFGPGTRLTVT.

This clone has only a few counts. The rearrangement links TRBV12-5 to TRBJ1-5; D not resolved. CDR3 length: 11 amino acids. Trimming left V 5 bases short and J 5 bases short, with 4 bases between. Germline V lookup: CDR1 LGHNT, CDR2 FRNRAP. The CDR3 here is CASGHDQPQHF. CDR3 nucleotide sequence: TGTGCTAGTGGTCATGATCAGCCCCAGCATTTT.

This clone is a singleton in its sample. The genes are TRBV14 and TRBJ1-1; D might be TRBD1 (6 bases). Germline assignment: CDR1 SGHDN and CDR2 FVKESK. Trimming stripped 3 bases from V and 1 base from J, with 12 bases between. The CDR3 loop spans 15 amino acids. In DNA form, the CDR3 reads TGTGCCAGCAGCCAGGACAGCTACTCGAACACTGAAGCTTTCTTT. Protein product: CASSQDSYSNTEAFF.

In its sample, this clone was seen once. The genes are TRBV29-1 and TRBJ1-2; D not resolved. CDR3 length: 13 amino acids. Germline loops: CDR1 SQVTM, CDR2 ANQGSEA. Trimming took 3 bases from V and 2 from J, leaving 10 bases between them. DNA of the CDR3: TGCAGCGTTGATGGCATTCGCAACTATGGCTACACCTTC. The encoded protein is CSVDGIRNYGYTF.

The chain employs TRBV15 and TRBJ2-2; the match to TRBD1 covers 7 bases. The CDR3 totals 19 residues. CDR1 and CDR2 from the germline V gene are LNHNV and YYDKDF (reference sequence). The V gene end was trimmed by 3 bases and the J gene end by 7 bases; junction bases not matched to a gene: 20. The CDR3 sequence is CATSRRTLPSGQIDGELFF. CDR3 sequence (DNA): TGTGCCACCAGCAGGAGAACCCTACCTTCGGGACAGATCGACGGGGAGCTGTTTTTT.

V gene TRBV11-1 combines with J gene TRBJ2-1, with D tentatively TRBD1 or TRBD2 (5 bases each). Germline CDR1 reads SGHAT; CDR2 reads FQDESV (reference sequence). The CDR3 consists of 16 residues. V lost 6 bases to trimming and J lost 5 bases, with 20 bases between them. In DNA form, the CDR3 reads TGTGCCAGCAGTTATGTACTAGGGGTAGTCCACAATGAGCAGTTCTTC. The encoded protein is CASSYVLGVVHNEQFF.

The chain links TRBV6-4 to TRBJ2-1; 8 bases match TRBD2. The germline V gene encodes CDR1 MRHNA and CDR2 SNTAGT. The J segment lost 2 bases and the V segment lost 2 bases, leaving 5 bases of the junction unmatched. The CDR3 spans 16 residues. CDR3 in DNA: TGTGCCAGCAGTGACCGTCCGGGGGGGACCTACAATGAGCAGTTCTTC. Protein sequence: CASSDRPGGTYNEQFF.

The chain employs TRBV19 and TRBJ1-1; D gene unclear. V lost 0 bases, J lost 0 bases, and 5 bases lay in between. The germline V gene encodes CDR1 LNHDA and CDR2 SQIVND (reference sequence). The CDR3 runs 14 residues. The DNA of the CDR3 is TGTGCCAGTAGTATAGAACAGATGAACACTGAAGCTTTCTTT. Protein: CASSIEQMNTEAFF.

The V call is TRBV2, the J call TRBJ2-2; 7 nucleotides agree with TRBD1. The trim removed 8 bases at V and 3 bases at J, leaving 9 bases unmatched. The length of the CDR3 is 15 residues. Germline loops: CDR1 SNHLY, CDR2 FYNNEI. CDR3: CASRVTGRDTGELFF. CDR3 DNA: TGTGCCAGCCGGGTGACAGGGAGAGACACCGGGGAGCTGTTTTTT.

The chain combines TRBV19 with TRBJ2-1; the D is unclear. The CDR3 has 14 residues. With 10 bases removed from V and 0 bases from J, the gap between germline ends came to 13 bases. The germline CDR1 and CDR2 sequences are LNHDA and SQIVND (reference sequence). The CDR3 sequence is CATSWGNSYNEQFF. CDR3 nucleotides: TGTGCCACTTCATGGGGAAACTCCTACAATGAGCAGTTCTTC.

This chain uses TRBV11-2 with TRBJ1-5; 7 positions agree with TRBD1. The CDR3 loop spans 16 amino acids. Germline V gene sequence: CDR1 SGHAT, CDR2 FQNNGV. Germline trimming cut 3 bases from V and 2 bases from J; bases unmatched to any gene: 7. The CDR3: CASSLETTGGNQPQHF. The CDR3 DNA follows: TGTGCCAGCAGCTTGGAAACAACAGGGGGCAATCAGCCCCAGCATTTT. The whole variable domain, filled in from reference TRBV11-2 and TRBJ1-5, reads EAGVAQSPRYKIIEKRQSVAFWCNPISGHATLYWYQQILGQGPKLLIQFQNNGVVDDSQLPKDRFSAERLKGVDSTLKIQPAKLEDSAVYLCASSLETTGGNQPQHFGDGTRLSIL.

This rearrangement joins TRBV7-2 to TRBJ1-1; TRBD1 is a possible D gene (5 bases). This CDR3 has 15 residues. The germline gives CDR1 SGHTA, CDR2 FQGNSA. The V end lost 4 bases, the J end lost 8 bases, and 20 bases lay between the germline ends. CDR3 sequence reads: CASSSTPWGGDEAFF. In DNA, the CDR3 is TGTGCCAGCAGCTCAACCCCTTGGGGAGGGGACGAAGCTTTCTTT.